The next 17 T cell receptor beta chains were all read from a single sample in a study of shared clonotypes between healthy human individuals. The method was immunoSEQ multiplex PCR; TCRdb's version includes in-frame clones alone and lacks a portion of them. The table lists roughly 380,000 clones, 90% to 97% of them singletons. Sequenced sample: memory CD8+ T cells sorted from blood. Regarding subset: CD45RO+ cells pooled with CCR7-negative TemRA cells. The receptors stem from a man aged 25-45 years in good health.

The J gene is TRBJ2-2, the V gene TRBV6-5; the match to TRBD2 covers 8 bases. Germline-derived CDR1 and CDR2 are MNHEY and SVGAGI. CDR3 length equals 15 residues. With V trimmed by 1 base and J by 5 bases, 3 bases remained unmatched. CDR3 in DNA: TGTGCCAGCAGTTACTGGGTAGCGGGAACCGGGGAGCTGTTTTTT. This translates into CASSYWVAGTGELFF.

The CDR3 region is CASSYRETGYEQYF. The DNA for the CDR3 is TGTGCCAGCAGTTACCGGGAAACAGGCTACGAGCAGTACTTC. The chain is built from TRBV6-5 and TRBJ2-7; either TRBD1 or TRBD2 may supply D (5 bases each). This CDR3 spans 14 amino acids. Germline V CDR1 and CDR2: MNHEY, SVGAGI. V lost 2 bases and J lost 3, with 11 bases in between.

Notes on this clone: This sample also contains other DNA sequences that code for the same CDR3. The CDR3 DNA reads as TGCGCCAGCAGCTTAGACACAGATACGCAGTATTTT. Translated: CASSLDTDTQYF. V usage is TRBV5-1 and J usage is TRBJ2-3; D remains unclear. The CDR3 extends over 12 amino acids. Germline-derived CDR1 and CDR2 are SGHRS and YFSETQ. Trimming removed 2 bases from V and 2 bases from J, with 3 bases in between.

The rearrangement links TRBV19 to TRBJ2-7, with TRBD1 matching 8 bases. The length of the CDR3 is 14 residues. Trimming cost V 8 bases and J 2 bases; bases outside gene matches: 8. CDR1 and CDR2 (germline): LNHDA, SQIVND (reference sequence). The CDR3: CASQRTGGTYEQYF. In DNA, the CDR3 is TGTGCCAGTCAGCGAACAGGGGGGACCTACGAGCAGTACTTC.

A word on this clone: This sample also contains other DNA sequences that code for the same CDR3. The J gene is TRBJ2-7, the V gene TRBV2; weak D call: TRBD2 (6 bases). The CDR3 runs to 12 residues. The V and J ends lost 2 bases and 4 bases respectively, with 6 bases between them. From germline, CDR1 is SNHLY and CDR2 FYNNEI. For the CDR3, the DNA is TGTGCCAGCAGTGAACTAGCGTACGAGCAGTACTTC. Translation gives CASSELAYEQYF.

The chain carries TRBV5-6 and TRBJ1-3; D gene unclear. The germline V and J ends were trimmed by 0 bases and 0 bases, with 7 bases remaining between them. CDR1 and CDR2 (germline): SGHDT, YYEEEE. The length of the CDR3 is 15 residues. DNA for the CDR3: TGTGCCAGCAGCTTGGGACTCAGCTCTGGAAACACCATATATTTT. Protein sequence: CASSLGLSSGNTIYF.

This chain uses TRBV7-2 with TRBJ2-1; D unresolved. V was trimmed by 4 bases and J by 0 bases, leaving 10 bases between them. This CDR3 region has 15 residues. CDR1 SGHTA and CDR2 FQGNSA come from the germline V gene. The CDR3 sequence: CASSSQQSSYNEQFF. CDR3 bases: TGTGCCAGCAGCTCACAGCAATCCTCCTACAATGAGCAGTTCTTC.

The chain links TRBV7-9 to TRBJ2-3; D gene ambiguous. Germline V gene sequence: CDR1 SEHNR, CDR2 FQNEAQ (reference sequence). This CDR3 contains 11 residues. The V and J ends lost 4 bases and 6 bases respectively, with 5 bases between them. The chain's CDR3 is CASSSWDTQYF. The CDR3 DNA reads TGTGCCAGCAGCTCATGGGATACGCAGTATTTT.

The J gene is TRBJ2-2, the V gene TRBV7-2; 9 bases map to TRBD2. There are 13 residues in the CDR3. J lost 7 bases, V lost 8 bases, and 5 bases had no gene match. Germline V lookup: CDR1 SGHTA, CDR2 FQGNSA. This chain's CDR3 is CASSSGISGELFF. The CDR3 coding sequence is TGTGCCAGCTCTAGCGGGATAAGCGGGGAGCTGTTTTTT.

The chain uses TRBV29-1 and TRBJ1-1; D gene ambiguous. The CDR3 is 13 amino acids. V was cut by 3 bases and J by 0 bases, with 8 bases left in between. CDR1 is SQVTM, CDR2 ANQGSEA, per germline. The DNA of the CDR3 is TGCAGCGTTGAGCGGGCTCTGAACACTGAAGCTTTCTTT. It specifies CSVERALNTEAFF. The full variable domain, with the rest looked up from reference TRBV29-1 and TRBJ1-1, is SAVISQKPSRDICQRGTSLTIQCQVDSQVTMMFWYRQQPGQSLTLIATANQGSEATYESGFVIDKFPISRPNLTFSTLTVSNMSPEDSSIYLCSVERALNTEAFFGQGTRLTVV.

V and J are TRBV6-1 and TRBJ2-5; possibly TRBD2 for D (5 bases). The CDR3 is 14 amino acids. The V end was cut by 1 base, the J end by 4 bases, with 10 bases between. Germline CDR1 and CDR2: MNHNS and SASEGT. CDR3 DNA sequence: TGTGCCAGCAGTGAAGAGGTAGGGAGAGAGACCCAGTACTTC. As protein: CASSEEVGRETQYF.

The V gene is TRBV28, the J gene TRBJ2-6, with no clear D. This CDR3 spans 13 amino acids. Looked up from germline, CDR1 is MDHEN and CDR2 is SYDVKM. V lost 3 bases, J lost 4 bases, and 4 bases lay in between. The CDR3 sequence: CASSFAGANVLTF. The CDR3 DNA follows: TGTGCCAGCAGTTTTGCCGGGGCCAACGTCCTGACTTTC.

With regard to this clone: The sample contains more than one DNA sequence encoding this CDR3. The chain uses TRBV28 and TRBJ2-5; D is possibly TRBD1 (5 bases). Trimming removed 4 bases from V and 2 bases from J, with 5 bases in between. Germline V gene lookup returns CDR1 MDHEN and CDR2 SYDVKM. The CDR3 runs 12 residues. The CDR3 loop is CASSWTQETQYF. In nucleotides, the CDR3 is TGTGCCAGCAGTTGGACACAAGAGACCCAGTACTTC.

The chain joins TRBV11-2 to TRBJ2-1, with 9 bases matching TRBD1. The V gene's germline CDR1 is SGHAT and CDR2 FQNNGV. The CDR3 is made up of 17 amino acids. Trimming removed 2 bases from V and 6 bases from J; junction bases left unmatched: 11. In nucleotides, the CDR3 is TGTGCCAGCAGCTTATTCTCCTGGGACAGGGTTTCCAATGAGCAGTTCTTC. As protein: CASSLFSWDRVSNEQFF.

The chain combines TRBV28 with TRBJ1-1; D uncertain. The CDR3 contains 14 residues. V lost 5 bases, J lost 6 bases, and 16 bases lay in between. Germline V CDR1 and CDR2: MDHEN, SYDVKM. The CDR3 here is CASSLYNPRAEAFF. The CDR3, as DNA: TGTGCCAGCAGTCTTTACAACCCCCGGGCTGAAGCTTTCTTT. Drawing the rest from reference TRBV28 and TRBJ1-1, the complete variable domain is DVKVTQSSRYLVKRTGEKVFLECVQDMDHENMFWYRQDPGLGLRLIYFSYDVKMKEKGDIPEGYSVSREKKERFSLILESASTNQTSMYLCASSLYNPRAEAFFGQGTRLTVV.

The chain is built from TRBV28 and TRBJ2-5, with D possibly matching TRBD1 (6 bases). This CDR3 is 13 amino acids long. Germline V gives CDR1 MDHEN, CDR2 SYDVKM. Trimming stripped 2 bases from V and 3 bases from J, with 7 bases between. The CDR3 protein is CASSLPGEETQYF. The CDR3 DNA sequence: TGTGCCAGCAGTTTACCAGGGGAAGAGACCCAGTACTTC.

This chain uses TRBV28 with TRBJ1-2, with TRBD1 matching 9 bases. CDR3 size: 14 residues. The V gene end was trimmed by 2 bases and the J gene end by 4 bases; junction bases not matched to a gene: 2. In germline, CDR1 is MDHEN, CDR2 SYDVKM. This CDR3 is CASSLDRGSYGYTF. Written as DNA, the CDR3 is TGTGCCAGCAGTTTAGACAGGGGGAGCTATGGCTACACCTTC.